One sample yielded the 13 T cell receptor beta chains listed below, sequenced in a study of shared clonotypes between healthy human individuals. Clones were read by immunoSEQ multiplex PCR, and TCRdb kept only the in-frame ones, dropping some. The sample contains 2,500,000 or so clones, approximately 94% of which appear only once. Sequencing used naive CD4+ T cells from PBMCs. The subset: CD45RA+ positively selected. The receptors come from a man aged 18 to 29 in good health. Some clones in this sample may be carry-over from other donors' samples.

The chain couples TRBV5-1 to TRBJ1-3; possibly TRBD1 for D (6 bases). The CDR3 has 14 amino acids. The V end lost 0 bases, the J end lost 8 bases, and 12 bases lay between the germline ends. Germline loops: CDR1 SGHRS, CDR2 YFSETQ. CDR3 protein: CASSLEGGLDTIYF. The CDR3 DNA reads as TGCGCCAGCAGCTTGGAAGGGGGGCTGGACACCATATATTTT.

The chain joins TRBV28 to TRBJ2-2; a possible D gene is TRBD2 (5 bases). Trimming removed 2 bases from V and 4 bases from J, with 11 bases in between. The CDR3 length is 15 residues. Germline-derived CDR1 and CDR2 are MDHEN and SYDVKM. The CDR3: CASSLTRVSTGELFF. The CDR3 DNA is TGTGCCAGCAGTTTAACTAGAGTCTCCACCGGGGAGCTGTTTTTT.

The chain employs TRBV27 and TRBJ2-2, with D possibly matching TRBD2 (5 bases). This CDR3 region has 14 residues. V was cut by 2 bases and J by 5 bases, with 9 bases left in between. The germline V gene encodes CDR1 MNHEY and CDR2 SMNVEV (reference sequence). The CDR3 region is CASSLTGWTGELFF. For the CDR3, the DNA is TGTGCCAGCAGTTTAACGGGATGGACCGGGGAGCTGTTTTTT.

This clone has just a few counts. Other DNA sequences of this sample code for an identical CDR3. Here the CDR3 DNA reads TGTGCCAGCTCCCCCGGGGCAATGAACACTGAAGCTTTCTTT. Residues: CASSPGAMNTEAFF. J is TRBJ1-1 and V is TRBV18; tentative D call: TRBD1 (5 bases). The ends were cut back, 6 bases at V and 0 bases at J, with 11 bases in the middle. The CDR3 length is 14 residues. Germline values: CDR1 KGHSH, CDR2 LQKENI.

The chain combines TRBV4-1 with TRBJ2-7, with TRBD1 identical over 7 bases. The V gene's germline CDR1 is MGHRA and CDR2 YSYEKL. The junction had 6 bases not matched to a gene; V was cut back by 1 base and J by 3 bases. There are 15 residues in the CDR3. CDR3 nucleotide sequence: TGCGCCAGCAGCCAAGCGGGGACAGAGATCTACGAGCAGTACTTC. Encoded protein: CASSQAGTEIYEQYF.

V and J are TRBV2 and TRBJ2-1; D may match TRBD1 or TRBD2 (6 bases each). V lost 4 bases and J 1 base, leaving 11 bases between the germline ends. This CDR3 region has 15 residues. The germline V gene encodes CDR1 SNHLY and CDR2 FYNNEI. The CDR3 nucleotides are TGTGCCAGCAGTGGGGGGGCACTTTCCTACAATGAGCAGTTCTTC. It codes for CASSGGALSYNEQFF. Supplemented by reference TRBV2 and TRBJ2-1, the full variable domain reads EPEVTQTPSHQVTQMGQEVILRCVPISNHLYFYWYRQILGQKVEFLVSFYNNEISEKSEIFDDQFSVERPDGSNFTLKIRSTKLEDSAMYFCASSGGALSYNEQFFGPGTRLTVL.

The gene calls are TRBV28 and TRBJ2-1; 9 positions match TRBD2. CDR1 is MDHEN, CDR2 SYDVKM, per germline. The length of the CDR3 is 16 residues. With 5 bases clipped from V and 1 base from J, the junction kept 6 bases outside the gene matches. As DNA, the CDR3 is TGTGCCAGCAGTGGGCTGACTAGCGGATCCTACAATGAGCAGTTCTTC. This codes for CASSGLTSGSYNEQFF.

The CDR3 spells CASRPPGPLVKNIQYF. In nucleotides, the CDR3 is TGTGCCAGCAGACCCCCAGGGCCCCTCGTAAAGAACATTCAGTACTTC. The chain recombines TRBV6-6 with TRBJ2-4, with a tentative D call TRBD1 (5 bases). This CDR3 contains 16 residues. Germline V gene sequence: CDR1 MNHNY, CDR2 SVGAGI (reference sequence). V lost 6 bases and J lost 7, with 22 bases in between.

The rearrangement links TRBV25-1 to TRBJ2-3; the D is unclear. Trimming pared 8 bases from V and 11 bases from J, leaving 20 bases between. The CDR3 contains 13 residues. Germline assignment: CDR1 MGHDK and CDR2 SYGVNS. DNA for the CDR3: TGTGCCAGCGGCACACTCCCGGAGATCAAGCAGTATTTT. Protein: CASGTLPEIKQYF.

The V call is TRBV5-3, the J call TRBJ1-5; the D is unclear. TRBV5-3 is given ORF status, its function remaining uncertain. Trimming left V 4 bases short and J 7 bases short, with 9 bases between. This CDR3 contains 12 residues. Written as DNA, the CDR3 is TGTGCCAGAAGCCGACGAGAACAGCCCCAGCATTTT. Amino acids: CARSRREQPQHF.

V gene TRBV6-1 combines with J gene TRBJ1-5; possible D gene TRBD1, 6 bases. V lost 4 bases to trimming and J lost 5 bases, with 9 bases between them. The CDR3 has 13 amino acids. Germline CDR1 and CDR2: MNHNS and SASEGT. The CDR3 spells CASSGGGHQPQHF. The CDR3 DNA reads as TGTGCCAGCAGTGGGGGGGGGCATCAGCCCCAGCATTTT.

The V gene is TRBV28, the J gene TRBJ2-6; D gene uncertain. This CDR3 has 16 amino acids. Germline values: CDR1 MDHEN, CDR2 SYDVKM. V lost 5 bases and J lost 0, with 11 bases in between. The chain's CDR3 is CASSRPRLSGANVLTF. DNA for the CDR3: TGTGCCAGCAGTAGGCCCCGTCTCTCTGGGGCCAACGTCCTGACTTTC.

The V and J genes are TRBV9 and TRBJ2-5; possible D gene TRBD2, 6 bases. The CDR3 is 13 amino acids. Germline V gene lookup returns CDR1 SGDLS and CDR2 YYNGEE. Between the trimmed V and J ends, which lost 4 bases and 4 bases, there was a span of 11 bases. CDR3 sequence: CASSREQIETQYF. The CDR3 DNA sequence: TGTGCCAGCAGCCGGGAGCAGATAGAGACCCAGTACTTC.